Listed here are 18 T cell receptor beta chains from one sample, sequenced in a study of blood T cell repertoires in COVID-19. Method: immunoSEQ multiplex PCR; TCRdb's copy keeps in-frame clones and lacks some. There are some 70,000 clones in the sample; 88% occur only once, and roughly 2.6% lies in the top ten. Material: peripheral blood. The receptors were sampled from a man aged 70 or older with active or convalescent COVID-19.

CDR3 bases: TGTGCCACCAGCAGAGAGAGGGACGGACAGGGAGGGAACTATGGCTACACCTTC. It translates to CATSRERDGQGGNYGYTF. The V and J genes are TRBV15 and TRBJ1-2; TRBD1 agrees at 8 bases. This CDR3 is built from 18 residues. V was clipped by 0 bases and J by 2 bases; unmatched bases: 11. The V gene's germline CDR1 is LNHNV and CDR2 YYDKDF (reference sequence).

The chain employs TRBV10-1 and TRBJ1-6; the match to TRBD1 covers 7 bases. This CDR3 spans 14 amino acids. With V trimmed by 6 bases and J by 5 bases, 4 bases remained unmatched. Per the germline V gene, CDR1 is WNHNN and CDR2 is SYGVQD (reference sequence). This CDR3 reads CASSQGQNNSPLHF. The CDR3 nucleotides read TGCGCCAGCAGCCAGGGACAGAATAATTCACCCCTCCACTTT.

Notes on this clone: Different DNA sequences within this sample yield the same CDR3. The chain joins TRBV6-4 to TRBJ1-6; 7 nucleotides line up with TRBD1. V gave up 7 bases and J gave up 8 bases; unmatched junction bases: 8. The CDR3 contains 14 residues. Per the germline V gene, CDR1 is MRHNA and CDR2 is SNTAGT. CDR3 sequence: CASILDRGHSPLHF. The CDR3 DNA follows: TGTGCCAGCATTTTAGATAGGGGGCATTCACCCCTCCACTTT.

This clone was found a few times. Distinct nucleotide sequences in the sample also encode this CDR3. The J gene is TRBJ1-2, the V gene TRBV18; 9 bases are a match to TRBD1. Trimming took 3 bases from V and 2 from J; bases not matched to a gene: 1. Germline CDR1 reads KGHSH; CDR2 reads LQKENI. The CDR3 contains 14 residues. This CDR3 reads CASSPGQGNYGYTF. For the CDR3, the DNA is TGTGCCAGCTCACCGGGACAGGGAAACTATGGCTACACCTTC.

V gene TRBV19 combines with J gene TRBJ1-4; D is undetermined. V lost 5 bases and J 7 bases, leaving 14 bases between the germline ends. CDR3 length: 14 amino acids. The germline gives CDR1 LNHDA, CDR2 SQIVND (reference sequence). The CDR3 DNA follows: TGTGCCAGTAGTTACGGGCTTGAGGGTGAAAAACTGTTTTTT. The encoded protein is CASSYGLEGEKLFF.

The CDR3 is CASRIGLAADEQFF. The CDR3 DNA is TGTGCCAGCAGAATCGGGCTAGCGGCGGATGAGCAGTTCTTC. This sequence joins TRBV6-5 and TRBJ2-1, with 7 bases matching TRBD2. After removal of 6 bases from V and 8 bases from J, the junction contained 10 bases not matched to a gene. The CDR3 is 14 amino acids. The germline gives CDR1 MNHEY, CDR2 SVGAGI.

The chain uses TRBV5-6 and TRBJ2-2; TRBD2 aligns across 10 bases. After removal of 2 bases from V and 1 base from J, the junction contained 5 bases not matched to a gene. Germline CDR1 is SGHDT and CDR2 is YYEEEE. CDR3 length: 17 amino acids. The CDR3 region is CASSLRSSGGNTGELFF. CDR3 DNA: TGTGCCAGCAGCTTACGCTCTAGCGGGGGGAACACCGGGGAGCTGTTTTTT.

The rearrangement joins TRBV27 to TRBJ2-1, with a tentative D call TRBD1 (6 bases). Germline CDR1 is MNHEY and CDR2 is SMNVEV (reference sequence). The CDR3 is made up of 15 amino acids. Trimming shortened V by 1 base and J by 8 bases, and 15 bases separated the two germline ends. CDR3 loop: CASSLLTPGADEQFF. The CDR3 nucleotides read TGTGCCAGCAGTTTATTAACCCCAGGGGCGGATGAGCAGTTCTTC.

This clone was found once. This chain uses TRBV19 with TRBJ2-5; D possibly corresponds to TRBD1 (6 bases). This CDR3 spans 14 amino acids. Germline loops: CDR1 LNHDA, CDR2 SQIVND (reference sequence). Deletions cut 1 base from V and 2 bases from J, with 8 bases between. The CDR3 coding sequence is TGTGCCAGTAGTATAGGGGGGCCACAAGAGACCCAGTACTTC. Its protein product is CASSIGGPQETQYF.

The chain is built from TRBV4-1 and TRBJ2-3, with 15 bases identical to TRBD2. V lost 5 bases and J lost 5; bases outside the gene matches: 5. CDR1 is MGHRA and CDR2 is YSYEKL in the germline V gene. CDR3 length: 16 residues. The CDR3 here is CASSRTSGGAIDTQYF. CDR3 in DNA: TGCGCCAGCAGCAGGACTAGCGGGGGGGCGATAGATACGCAGTATTTT.

This chain joins TRBV19 and TRBJ2-2, with D hard to call. CDR1 LNHDA and CDR2 SQIVND come from the germline V gene (reference sequence). V was shortened by 1 base and J by 4 bases, with 10 bases between the two germline ends. The CDR3 is 15 amino acids. CDR3 in amino acids: CASSIAERPTGELFF. For the CDR3, the DNA is TGTGCCAGTAGTATAGCTGAGCGACCCACCGGGGAGCTGTTTTTT.

This chain joins TRBV18 and TRBJ2-7, with D uncertain. CDR1 and CDR2 from the germline V gene are KGHSH and LQKENI. The CDR3 is 12 amino acids. Trimming removed 3 bases from V and 6 bases from J, with 9 bases in between. The CDR3 bases are TGTGCCAGCTCACCCGACTCGGGCGAGCAGTACTTC. This translates into CASSPDSGEQYF.

The V and J genes are TRBV7-2 and TRBJ2-1, with 11 bases identical to TRBD2. This CDR3 has 16 amino acids. J lost 10 bases, V lost 5 bases, and 13 bases had no gene match. The germline gives CDR1 SGHTA, CDR2 FQGNSA. CDR3 sequence reads: CASSPLNPGTSGEQFF. The CDR3 DNA is TGTGCCAGCAGCCCGTTAAACCCCGGGACTAGCGGAGAGCAGTTCTTC.

The chain couples TRBV28 to TRBJ2-4; 10 bases are a match to TRBD2. This CDR3 comprises 17 residues. The V gene end was trimmed by 3 bases and the J gene end by 6 bases; junction bases not matched to a gene: 11. Germline-derived CDR1 and CDR2 are MDHEN and SYDVKM. CDR3 amino acids: CASSFTSGRAGGNIQYF. The CDR3 region has the DNA TGTGCCAGCAGTTTTACGAGCGGGAGGGCCGGGGGAAACATTCAGTACTTC.

The chain has TRBV15 and TRBJ1-3; 9 positions agree with TRBD1. The CDR3 spans 15 residues. V gave up 0 bases and J gave up 7 bases; unmatched junction bases: 4. In germline, CDR1 is LNHNV, CDR2 YYDKDF (reference sequence). CDR3 coding DNA: TGTGCCACCAGCAGAGATGCCGGGACAGGGAACACCATATATTTT. Protein product: CATSRDAGTGNTIYF.

The chain employs TRBV6-1 and TRBJ2-5, with 14 positions matching TRBD2. V lost 3 bases, J lost 5 bases, and 5 bases stayed unmatched. CDR3 length equals 16 residues. CDR1 is MNHNS, CDR2 SASEGT, per germline. Here the CDR3 reads CASSETSGGAGETQYF. The CDR3 DNA sequence: TGTGCCAGCAGTGAGACTAGCGGGGGGGCAGGGGAGACCCAGTACTTC.

The genes are TRBV30 and TRBJ2-5; D is undetermined. Trimming took off 4 bases at V and 2 bases at J, with 11 bases between the two ends. CDR3 length: 13 residues. Germline-derived CDR1 and CDR2 are GTSNPN and SVGIG (reference sequence). The CDR3 region has the DNA TGTGCCTGGAAAGGCGGCCCGCAAGAGACCCAGTACTTC. Translated: CAWKGGPQETQYF.

The chain joins TRBV2 to TRBJ1-5; possible D gene TRBD1, 6 bases. The CDR3 runs 16 residues. Germline CDR1 is SNHLY and CDR2 is FYNNEI. The V and J ends lost 2 bases and 7 bases respectively, with 18 bases between them. As DNA, the CDR3 is TGTGCCAGCAGTGAAACTTCGGGGGGGCGCATGCAGCCCCAGCATTTT. This sequence encodes CASSETSGGRMQPQHF.